This T cell receptor beta chain was identified in a study of vaccination and CD4 T cells after COVID-19. Study overall: Post-COVID specimens were obtained a median about 100 days after diagnosis (range 35 to 161).

Study-wide points: Post-infection sampling omitted early timepoints and covered relatively few convalescent patients. It was observed that, in convalescent patients, a median around 85% of reactive clones arose only post-vaccination.

Sequenced with the Oncomine TCR Beta short-read assay was DNA taken from cultured CD4+ T cells. TCRdb analysed the PCR reads with MiXCR anew, one entry per CDR3 protein. The sample records fewer than 15,000 distinct CDR3 sequences, 53% being singletons. As concerns this clonotype: What it recognizes is unknown.

The germline gives CDR1 DFQATT, CDR2 SNEGSKA (reference sequence). The CDR3 runs 15 residues. The germline V and J ends were trimmed by 6 bases and 4 bases, with 19 bases remaining between them. Regarding treatment: roughly 10-day PBMC culture with coronavirus spike peptide pools or control peptides (ViraFEST assay). The rearrangement links TRBV20-1 to TRBJ2-1; D is perhaps TRBD1 or TRBD2 (7 bases each). The material sequenced was CD4+ T cells from blood, cultured in vitro. The receptor was derived from a human donor who had recovered from COVID-19. The CDR3 DNA is TGCAGTGCCCCAGGGGGGCTAGCGGAGTACAATGAGCAGTTCTTC. It specifies CSAPGGLAEYNEQFF.